One and the same sample provided the 25 T cell receptor beta chains below, sequenced in a study of shared clonotypes between healthy human individuals. The protocol was immunoSEQ multiplex PCR, while the TCRdb copy is restricted to in-frame clones and leaves out a portion. The table shows some 1 million clones, with 65% to 80% occurring only once. The sample was memory CD4+ T cells sorted from blood. Indicated subset: CD45RA-negative fraction. The origin of the receptors is a man younger than 30 in good health.

This clone was seen only a few times. V is TRBV18 and J is TRBJ2-1; D ambiguous. CDR3 length: 13 amino acids. Trimming stripped 5 bases from V and 4 bases from J, with 9 bases between. The germline CDR1 and CDR2 sequences are KGHSH and LQKENI. The CDR3 DNA follows: TGTGCCAGCTCAGAAAACCAATACAATGAGCAGTTCTTC. Amino acids: CASSENQYNEQFF.

The J gene is TRBJ2-7, the V gene TRBV7-3; 8 bases are a match to TRBD2. Germline V lookup: CDR1 SGHTA, CDR2 FQGTGA. The CDR3 is 17 amino acids. J was trimmed by 6 bases and V by 1 base; bases with no gene match: 14. The CDR3 is CASSLIGLRGDWGEQYF. The CDR3 DNA reads as TGTGCCAGCAGCTTAATCGGGCTGCGGGGGGACTGGGGCGAGCAGTACTTC. The full variable domain, rest sourced from reference TRBV7-3 and TRBJ2-7, is GAGVSQTPSNKVTEKGKYVELRCDPISGHTALYWYRQSLGQGPEFLIYFQGTGAADDSGLPNDRFFAVRPEGSVSTLKIQRTERGDSAVYLCASSLIGLRGDWGEQYFGPGTRLTVT.

The rearrangement joins TRBV18 to TRBJ1-1, with D perhaps matching TRBD1 (6 bases). CDR1 is KGHSH, CDR2 LQKENI, per germline. Between the trimmed V and J ends, which lost 8 bases and 2 bases, there was a span of 15 bases. The CDR3 contains 14 residues. CDR3 residues: CASHPQGPNTEAFF. In DNA form, the CDR3 reads TGTGCCAGCCACCCACAGGGTCCAAACACTGAAGCTTTCTTT.

The chain is built from TRBV20-1 and TRBJ2-7; TRBD1 matches at 8 bases. This CDR3 has 11 residues. Germline CDR1 reads DFQATT; CDR2 reads SNEGSKA (reference sequence). The V segment lost 0 bases and the J segment 10 bases; nucleotides outside the gene matches: 2. This CDR3 reads CSARDGQGQYF. The CDR3 DNA reads as TGCAGTGCTAGAGATGGACAGGGACAGTACTTC.

This chain links TRBV4-1 with TRBJ1-3; D unclear. This CDR3 is 16 amino acids long. Trimming left V 1 base short and J 0 bases short, with 10 bases between. Germline V gene sequence: CDR1 MGHRA, CDR2 YSYEKL. The CDR3 reads CASSQVGVISGNTIYF. The CDR3 coding sequence is TGCGCCAGCAGCCAAGTCGGGGTCATCTCTGGAAACACCATATATTTT.

This chain uses TRBV7-2 with TRBJ2-7; possibly TRBD1 for D (6 bases). The germline V gene encodes CDR1 SGHTA and CDR2 FQGNSA. This CDR3 has 14 amino acids. V was cut by 3 bases and J by 8 bases, with 17 bases left in between. This chain's CDR3 is CASSLDRQFWKQYF. The CDR3 nucleotides read TGTGCCAGCAGCTTGGACAGACAATTTTGGAAGCAGTACTTC.

V usage is TRBV11-2 and J usage is TRBJ1-2; D call uncertain. Germline V lookup: CDR1 SGHAT, CDR2 FQNNGV. The CDR3 is made up of 13 amino acids. V lost 7 bases and J 2 bases, leaving 11 bases between the germline ends. CDR3 coding DNA: TGTGCCAGCACCTCCTCCGGGAACTATGGCTACACCTTC. It translates to CASTSSGNYGYTF.

This chain connects TRBV6-1 to TRBJ1-5; the D gene is possibly TRBD1 (5 bases). Per germline, CDR1 MNHNS and CDR2 SASEGT. This CDR3 has 13 amino acids. V lost 6 bases to trimming and J lost 0 bases, with 6 bases between them. The CDR3 reads CASRGDSNQPQHF. CDR3 nucleotide sequence: TGTGCCAGCAGAGGGGATAGCAATCAGCCCCAGCATTTT.

The rearrangement links TRBV5-6 to TRBJ2-5; D is uncertain. The J call may be incorrect, as the DNA end agrees better with TRBJ2-7. Germline V lookup: CDR1 SGHDT, CDR2 YYEEEE. The CDR3 covers 12 residues. This chain's CDR3 is CASSLSQYEQYF. The CDR3 DNA follows: TGTGCCAGCAGCTTGAGCCAGTACGAGCAGTACTTC.

Points on this clone: This sample includes further DNA sequences coding for the same CDR3. The V gene is TRBV10-3, the J gene TRBJ2-2; no reliable D call. V dropped 0 bases and J dropped 5 bases, with 7 bases sitting between them. This CDR3 is 14 amino acids long. CDR1 ENHRY and CDR2 SYGVKD come from the germline V gene. CDR3 sequence reads: CAISESRETGELFF. The CDR3 DNA is TGTGCCATCAGTGAGTCGAGAGAAACCGGGGAGCTGTTTTTT.

The gene calls are TRBV20-1 and TRBJ2-7, with D hard to call. V lost 5 bases, J lost 6 bases, and 8 bases lay in between. This CDR3 is built from 10 residues. Germline loops: CDR1 DFQATT, CDR2 SNEGSKA (reference sequence). CDR3 DNA: TGCAGTGCTCTCGGCGGCGAGCAGTACTTC. It is translated as CSALGGEQYF.

The chain employs TRBV7-8 and TRBJ1-3; D possibly corresponds to TRBD1 (6 bases). Germline V gene sequence: CDR1 SGHVS, CDR2 FQNEAQ. The CDR3 is 18 residues long. The V end lost 5 bases, the J end lost 3 bases, and 23 bases lay between the germline ends. CDR3 sequence: CASSLFVRTAVFGNTIYF. The CDR3 bases are TGTGCCAGCAGCCTATTTGTGCGGACAGCAGTTTTTGGAAACACCATATATTTT.

The chain combines TRBV5-4 with TRBJ2-5, with D perhaps assigned TRBD1 or TRBD2 (6 bases each). The CDR3 is 14 amino acids. Trimming removed 3 bases at V and 4 bases at J, with 13 bases between. From germline, CDR1 is SGHNT and CDR2 YYREEE (reference sequence). The CDR3 region has the DNA TGTGCCAGCAGCTACCCGGGGGCAGGAGAGACCCAGTACTTC. Protein: CASSYPGAGETQYF.

The chain combines TRBV5-4 with TRBJ2-2; 9 bases align to TRBD1. This CDR3 has 15 residues. The germline gives CDR1 SGHNT, CDR2 YYREEE (reference sequence). The V and J ends lost 3 bases and 5 bases, in that order; junction bases with no gene match: 5. The CDR3 is CASSSGTGMTGELFF. DNA of the CDR3: TGTGCCAGCAGCTCCGGGACAGGGATGACCGGGGAGCTGTTTTTT.

The V and J genes are TRBV11-2 and TRBJ2-1; 9 bases are a match to TRBD2. The CDR3 contains 16 residues. Germline CDR1 reads SGHAT; CDR2 reads FQNNGV. The V segment lost 5 bases and the J segment 4 bases; nucleotides outside the gene matches: 9. CDR3 region: CASSAIAGAKYNEQFF. The CDR3 DNA is TGTGCCAGCAGCGCAATAGCGGGGGCCAAATACAATGAGCAGTTCTTC.

J is TRBJ2-7 and V is TRBV2, with D tentatively TRBD1 (6 bases). This CDR3 region has 13 residues. V was shortened by 6 bases and J by 4 bases, with 13 bases between the two germline ends. Per germline, CDR1 SNHLY and CDR2 FYNNEI. The CDR3 loop reads CASSRDTGYEQYF. Here the CDR3 DNA reads TGTGCCAGCAGCCGGGACACAGGTTACGAGCAGTACTTC.

J is TRBJ1-2 and V is TRBV7-9, with 11 positions matching TRBD1. The V gene end was trimmed by 0 bases and the J gene end by 4 bases; junction bases not matched to a gene: 4. Germline CDR1 reads SEHNR; CDR2 reads FQNEAQ (reference sequence). The CDR3 runs to 16 residues. Here the CDR3 DNA reads TGTGCCAGCAGCTTAGCCCTGGGACAGGGGGGCTATGGCTACACCTTC. This codes for CASSLALGQGGYGYTF. The full variable domain, its missing parts supplied by reference TRBV7-9 and TRBJ1-2, is DTGVSQNPRHKITKRGQNVTFRCDPISEHNRLYWYRQTLGQGPEFLTYFQNEAQLEKSRLLSDRFSAERPKGSFSTLEIQRTEQGDSAMYLCASSLALGQGGYGYTFGSGTRLTVV.

The chain combines TRBV7-6 with TRBJ2-1; the match to TRBD2 covers 11 bases. V dropped 3 bases and J dropped 3; count of bases not matched to a gene: 4. The CDR3 consists of 16 residues. Looked up from germline, CDR1 is SGHVS and CDR2 is FNYEAQ. The DNA for the CDR3 is TGTGCCAGCAGCTTGGGACTAGCGGTAGTCTACAATGAGCAGTTCTTC. Translation gives CASSLGLAVVYNEQFF.

This clone was counted a few times. J is TRBJ2-2 and V is TRBV18; 8 bases map to TRBD1. This CDR3 has 17 residues. The germline V gene encodes CDR1 KGHSH and CDR2 LQKENI. Trimming cost V 0 bases and J 3 bases; bases outside gene matches: 6. CDR3 residues: CASSPPNQGADTGELFF. The DNA for the CDR3 is TGTGCCAGCTCACCACCCAATCAGGGGGCGGACACCGGGGAGCTGTTTTTT. Drawing the rest from reference TRBV18 and TRBJ2-2, the complete variable domain is NAGVMQNPRHLVRRRGQEARLRCSPMKGHSHVYWYRQLPEEGLKFMVYLQKENIIDESGMPKERFSAEFPKEGPSILRIQQVVRGDSAAYFCASSPPNQGADTGELFFGEGSRLTVL.

This rearrangement joins TRBV12-5 to TRBJ2-2, with D uncertain. Trimming pared 2 bases from V and 9 bases from J, leaving 4 bases between. Looked up from germline, CDR1 is LGHNT and CDR2 is FRNRAP. CDR3 length: 11 amino acids. In DNA form, the CDR3 reads TGTGCTAGTGGTTTGTCCCGGGAGCTGTTTTTT. Amino acids: CASGLSRELFF.

This chain links TRBV2 with TRBJ2-3, with D possibly being TRBD1 or TRBD2 (5 bases each). Germline-derived CDR1 and CDR2 are SNHLY and FYNNEI. The CDR3 is made up of 15 amino acids. Trimming shortened V by 4 bases and J by 3 bases, and 14 bases separated the two germline ends. Here the CDR3 reads CASSGYGALTDTQYF. The CDR3 nucleotides are TGTGCCAGCAGTGGCTACGGGGCCCTAACAGATACGCAGTATTTT.

The rearrangement uses TRBV6-6 and TRBJ2-7; the match to TRBD2 covers 14 bases. V shed 6 bases, J shed 7 bases, and the junction held 8 bases outside the gene matches. Germline values: CDR1 MNHNY, CDR2 SVGAGI (reference sequence). The CDR3 is 15 amino acids. The CDR3 DNA follows: TGTGCCAGCAGCCATGGGACTAGCGGGAGCCGAGAGCAGTACTTC. Its translation is CASSHGTSGSREQYF.

As to this clone: Distinct nucleotide sequences in the sample also encode this CDR3. The rearrangement joins TRBV11-2 to TRBJ2-7; a weak D match, TRBD2 (5 bases). V lost 0 bases and J lost 5, with 11 bases in between. CDR1 and CDR2 from the germline V gene are SGHAT and FQNNGV. The CDR3 covers 14 residues. CDR3 in amino acids: CASSLDRGLHEQYF. CDR3 coding DNA: TGTGCCAGCAGCTTAGATCGGGGTCTCCACGAGCAGTACTTC.

This rearrangement joins TRBV19 to TRBJ2-5, with D maybe TRBD2 (5 bases). V shed 3 bases and J shed 1 base, with 9 bases lying between them. The CDR3 spans 14 residues. CDR1 and CDR2 from the germline V gene are LNHDA and SQIVND (reference sequence). The CDR3 here is CASSIEGVQETQYF. CDR3 DNA: TGTGCCAGTAGTATTGAGGGCGTCCAAGAGACCCAGTACTTC.

This chain connects TRBV7-3 to TRBJ2-2; unclear D gene. With 5 bases removed from V and 5 bases from J, the gap between germline ends came to 9 bases. Looked up from germline, CDR1 is SGHTA and CDR2 is FQGTGA. The CDR3 consists of 13 residues. CDR3 sequence: CASSLIRTGELFF. The CDR3 nucleotides read TGTGCCAGCAGCCTTATAAGAACCGGGGAGCTGTTTTTT.